This is a list of T cell receptor beta chains from one sample in a study of shared clonotypes between healthy human individuals. The repertoire was sequenced with immunoSEQ multiplex PCR; TCRdb's copy has only in-frame clones and lacks some. The sample holds around 2,100,000 clones, 85% to 95% seen once. Sequencing was carried out using naive CD8+ T cells sorted from blood. These receptors all come from a man between 18 and 35 years old in good health. CDR3s include the opening cysteine and the closing phenylalanine or tryptophan. Fields, in order: D gene, J gene, clone size, V gene, CDR3 protein, CDR3 DNA. The D gene is left open where the match is weak. Expanded clones get a size class; other rows say once, few or many, or leave the size out.

. | TRBJ2-7 | . | TRBV13 | CASSLGPVPEQYF | TGTGCCAGCAGCTTAGGCCCCGTACCGGAGCAGTACTTC
. | TRBJ1-5 | . | TRBV19 | CASSIDHRVQPQHF | TGTGCCAGTAGTATAGATCATAGGGTTCAGCCCCAGCATTTT
TRBD1 | TRBJ1-1 | . | TRBV4-1 | CASSHLAGQGAGGTEAFF | TGCGCCAGCAGCCACCTGGCGGGACAGGGGGCAGGGGGCACTGAAGCTTTCTTT
TRBD2 | TRBJ2-1 | . | TRBV6-5 | CASRRSGGVVEQFF | TGTGCCAGCAGACGTAGCGGGGGAGTAGTGGAGCAGTTCTTC
TRBD2 | TRBJ2-3 | once | TRBV5-4 | CAPGSGGASTDTQYF | TGTGCCCCGGGGAGCGGGGGGGCTAGCACAGATACGCAGTATTTT
TRBD2 | TRBJ2-7 | . | TRBV5-6 | CASSWGGGSYEQYF | TGTGCCAGCAGCTGGGGGGGTGGCTCCTACGAGCAGTACTTC
TRBD1 | TRBJ2-7 | . | TRBV6-1 | CASSEGTGTGLSYEQYF | TGTGCCAGCAGTGAAGGGACTGGGACAGGGTTATCCTACGAGCAGTACTTC
. | TRBJ2-7 | . | TRBV7-2 | CASSLTSNSYEQYF | TGTGCCAGCAGCCTAACAAGCAACAGCTACGAGCAGTACTTC
. | TRBJ1-5 | . | TRBV4-1 | CASSTYRGRGNQPQHF | TGCGCCAGCAGCACCTACCGGGGCCGGGGCAATCAGCCCCAGCATTTT
. | TRBJ2-7 | . | TRBV9 | CASSADRNSYEQYF | TGTGCCAGCAGCGCCGACAGGAATTCCTACGAGCAGTACTTC
. | TRBJ2-3 | . | TRBV5-6 | CASRGGSTDTQYF | TGTGCCAGCAGGGGGGGAAGCACAGATACGCAGTATTTT
TRBD2 | TRBJ2-7 | . | TRBV5-1 | CASSSRLAGGSGEQYF | TGCGCCAGCAGCTCCCGACTAGCGGGAGGGTCGGGAGAGCAGTACTTC
. | TRBJ2-1 | . | TRBV10-1 | CASSEAGSYNEQFF | TGCGCCAGCAGTGAGGCGGGGTCCTACAATGAGCAGTTCTTC
TRBD1 | TRBJ2-7 | once | TRBV28 | CASSPPGQESYEQYF | TGTGCCAGCAGTCCTCCGGGACAGGAGTCCTACGAGCAGTACTTC
. | TRBJ2-2 | . | TRBV6-1 | CASSAQENTGELFF | TGTGCCAGCAGCGCACAGGAGAACACCGGGGAGCTGTTTTTT
. | TRBJ2-3 | . | TRBV27 | CASSLNPTIDTQYF | TGTGCCAGCAGTTTAAACCCCACGATAGATACGCAGTATTTT
. | TRBJ2-5 | once | TRBV9 | CASSVYDGGPAGETQYF | TGTGCCAGCAGCGTATACGACGGGGGCCCGGCGGGGGAGACCCAGTACTTC
. | TRBJ1-1 | . | TRBV11-2 | CASSLVFRDIGAEAFF | TGTGCCAGCAGCTTGGTTTTTAGGGACATCGGAGCTGAAGCTTTCTTT
. | TRBJ2-7 | . | TRBV19 | CASSKRGDREQYF | TGTGCCAGTAGTAAAAGGGGTGATAGGGAGCAGTACTTC
. | TRBJ2-7 | . | TRBV7-8 | CASSSWTGNYEQYF | TGTGCCAGCAGCTCTTGGACTGGGAACTACGAGCAGTACTTC
. | TRBJ2-7 | . | TRBV27 | CASSYGQPLTASYEQYF | TGTGCCAGCAGTTACGGACAGCCCCTTACAGCGAGCTACGAGCAGTACTTC
. | TRBJ2-5 | once | TRBV6-1 | CASSEAPGWTQYF | TGTGCCAGCAGTGAAGCCCCGGGGTGGACCCAGTACTTC
. | TRBJ1-1 | . | TRBV30 | CAWSYPGWTEAFF | TGTGCCTGGAGTTACCCAGGCTGGACTGAAGCTTTCTTT
. | TRBJ2-5 | . | TRBV9 | CASSVGSGGETQYF | TGTGCCAGCAGCGTAGGTTCAGGAGGAGAGACCCAGTACTTC
. | TRBJ1-2 | . | TRBV11-1 | CASSLQFGGYGYTF | TGTGCCAGCAGCTTACAGTTTGGGGGATATGGCTACACCTTC
TRBD2 | TRBJ2-5 | . | TRBV11-2 | CASSLEGLAGYQETQYF | TGTGCCAGCAGCTTAGAAGGGCTAGCGGGGTACCAAGAGACCCAGTACTTC
. | TRBJ2-7 | . | TRBV7-9 | CASNWGKEQYF | TGTGCCAGCAATTGGGGGAAGGAGCAGTACTTC
. | TRBJ1-1 | . | TRBV10-3 | CAISDDVKAGAAFF | TGTGCCATCAGCGACGACGTGAAAGCAGGGGCGGCTTTCTTT
. | TRBJ2-1 | . | TRBV5-6 | CASSPDRRDSYNEQFF | TGTGCCAGCAGCCCCGACCGCCGGGACTCATACAATGAGCAGTTCTTC
. | TRBJ1-2 | . | TRBV27 | CASSSQAGYGYTF | TGTGCCAGCAGTTCACAGGCCGGCTATGGCTACACCTTC
. | TRBJ1-2 | . | TRBV5-6 | CASSEDSLYGYTF | TGTGCCAGCAGCGAGGACAGCCTCTATGGCTACACCTTC
. | TRBJ2-3 | . | TRBV9 | CASSTDTTSTDTQYF | TGTGCCAGCAGCACAGACACCACTAGCACAGATACGCAGTATTTT
. | TRBJ2-5 | . | TRBV6-5 | CASSYPMGTQYF | TGTGCCAGCAGTTACCCTATGGGGACCCAGTACTTC
. | TRBJ2-2 | . | TRBV30 | CAWNALGEQLNTGELFF | TGTGCCTGGAATGCACTGGGGGAACAGCTGAACACCGGGGAGCTGTTTTTT
. | TRBJ2-1 | . | TRBV4-1 | CASSQELGDRTYNEQFF | TGCGCCAGCAGCCAAGAGTTAGGGGACCGAACCTACAATGAGCAGTTCTTC
. | TRBJ1-2 | . | TRBV7-9 | CAGEMGLSDGYTF | TGTGCCGGGGAAATGGGGCTGAGTGATGGCTACACCTTC
. | TRBJ2-5 | . | TRBV7-9 | CASSSRVETQYF | TGTGCCAGCAGCTCCCGAGTGGAGACCCAGTACTTC
TRBD1 | TRBJ2-1 | . | TRBV7-9 | CASSFTTGNEQFF | TGTGCCAGCAGCTTCACGACAGGGAATGAGCAGTTCTTC
. | TRBJ1-1 | . | TRBV29-1 | CSVEGPGEPEAFF | TGCAGCGTTGAAGGTCCCGGGGAGCCTGAAGCTTTCTTT
. | TRBJ1-6 | . | TRBV7-9 | CASSSDNSPLYF | TGTGCCAGCAGCTCTGATAATTCACCCCTCTACTTT
TRBD1 | TRBJ2-3 | . | TRBV5-1 | CASSSGTGDTDTQYF | TGCGCCAGCAGCTCCGGGACAGGAGACACAGATACGCAGTATTTT
TRBD2 | TRBJ2-7 | . | TRBV6-1 | CATLPTSGGFYEQYF | TGTGCCACCCTCCCTACTAGCGGGGGATTCTACGAGCAGTACTTC
. | TRBJ1-2 | . | TRBV6-5 | CASSYGRHWGYTF | TGTGCCAGCAGTTACGGTCGACACTGGGGCTACACCTTC
TRBD2 | TRBJ2-7 | . | TRBV7-9 | CASSYSGSPTYEQYF | TGTGCCAGCAGCTATAGCGGGAGTCCCACCTACGAGCAGTACTTC
. | TRBJ1-4 | . | TRBV9 | CASSFTAGILDEKLFF | TGTGCCAGCAGTTTCACGGCGGGGATTCTGGATGAAAAACTGTTTTTT
. | TRBJ1-5 | . | TRBV7-8 | CASSQSQVDSNQPQHF | TGTGCCAGCAGCCAAAGCCAGGTCGATAGCAATCAGCCCCAGCATTTT
TRBD1 | TRBJ2-5 | . | TRBV29-1 | CSVQGTGLETQYF | TGCAGCGTTCAAGGGACAGGGTTGGAGACCCAGTACTTC
TRBD2 | TRBJ2-1 | . | TRBV29-1 | CSVAFSGRIDEQFF | TGCAGCGTTGCCTTTAGCGGGAGAATCGATGAGCAGTTCTTC
TRBD1 | TRBJ2-4 | . | TRBV5-4 | CASSLAEQGANIQYF | TGTGCCAGCAGCTTGGCCGAACAGGGGGCTAACATTCAGTACTTC
. | TRBJ1-2 | . | TRBV28 | CASGGQFANYGYTF | TGTGCCAGCGGCGGACAGTTCGCTAACTATGGCTACACCTTC
TRBD1 | TRBJ1-1 | . | TRBV2 | CASLRGQGALTEAFF | TGCGCTTCGCTCCGGGGACAGGGGGCCCTCACTGAAGCTTTCTTT
TRBD1 | TRBJ2-2 | . | TRBV15 | CATSRIRQGNTGELFF | TGTGCCACCAGCAGAATAAGACAGGGGAACACCGGGGAGCTGTTTTTT